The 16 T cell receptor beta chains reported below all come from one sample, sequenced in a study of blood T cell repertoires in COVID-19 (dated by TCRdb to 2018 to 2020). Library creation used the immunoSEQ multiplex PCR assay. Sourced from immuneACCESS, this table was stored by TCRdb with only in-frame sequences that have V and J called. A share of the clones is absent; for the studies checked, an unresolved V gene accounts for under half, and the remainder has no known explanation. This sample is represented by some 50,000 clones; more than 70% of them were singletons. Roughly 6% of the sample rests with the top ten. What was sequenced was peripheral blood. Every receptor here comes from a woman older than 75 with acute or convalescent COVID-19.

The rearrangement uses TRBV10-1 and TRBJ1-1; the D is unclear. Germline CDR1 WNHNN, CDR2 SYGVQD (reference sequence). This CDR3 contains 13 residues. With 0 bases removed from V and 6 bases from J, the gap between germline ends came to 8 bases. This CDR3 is CASSESADSEAFF. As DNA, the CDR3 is TGCGCCAGCAGTGAGTCCGCAGATTCTGAAGCTTTCTTT.

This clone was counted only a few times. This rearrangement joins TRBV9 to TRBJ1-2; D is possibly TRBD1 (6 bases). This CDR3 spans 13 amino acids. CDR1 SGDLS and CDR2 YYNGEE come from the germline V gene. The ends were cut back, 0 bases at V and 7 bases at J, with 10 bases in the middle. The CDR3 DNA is TGTGCCAGCAGCGTAGATCACAGGGCTGGCTACACCTTC. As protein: CASSVDHRAGYTF. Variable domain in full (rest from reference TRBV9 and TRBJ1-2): DSGVTQTPKHLITATGQRVTLRCSPRSGDLSVYWYQQSLDQGLQFLIQYYNGEERAKGNILERFSAQQFPDLHSELNLSSLELGDSALYFCASSVDHRAGYTFGSGTRLTVV.

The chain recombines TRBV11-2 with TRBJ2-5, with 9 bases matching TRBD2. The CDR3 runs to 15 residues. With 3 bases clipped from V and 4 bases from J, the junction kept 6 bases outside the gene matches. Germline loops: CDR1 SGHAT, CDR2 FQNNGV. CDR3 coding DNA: TGTGCCAGCAGCTTTGTTAGCGGGGGCCTAGAGACCCAGTACTTC. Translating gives CASSFVSGGLETQYF.

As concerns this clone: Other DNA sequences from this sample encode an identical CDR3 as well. CDR3 sequence reads: CASSGGLAGAPSTDTQYF. CDR3 in DNA: TGTGCCAGTAGCGGGGGACTAGCGGGGGCCCCTAGCACAGATACGCAGTATTTT. The V call is TRBV19, the J call TRBJ2-3, with 14 bases aligning to TRBD2. The germline gives CDR1 LNHDA, CDR2 SQIVND (reference sequence). This CDR3 comprises 18 residues. The V gene end was trimmed by 6 bases and the J gene end by 0 bases; junction bases not matched to a gene: 8.

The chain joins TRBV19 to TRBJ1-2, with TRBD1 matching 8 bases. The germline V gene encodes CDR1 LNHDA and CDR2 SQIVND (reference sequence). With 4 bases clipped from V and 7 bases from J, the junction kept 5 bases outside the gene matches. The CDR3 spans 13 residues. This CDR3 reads CASSSDRGIGYTF. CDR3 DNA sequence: TGTGCCAGTAGTAGCGACAGGGGAATTGGCTACACCTTC.

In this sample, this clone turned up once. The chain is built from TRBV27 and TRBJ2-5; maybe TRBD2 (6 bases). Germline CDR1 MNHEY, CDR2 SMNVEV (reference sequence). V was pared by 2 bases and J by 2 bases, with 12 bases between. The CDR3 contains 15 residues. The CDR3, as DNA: TGTGCCAGCAGTTTAGGGGGGAGCAGACAAGAGACCCAGTACTTC. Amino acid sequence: CASSLGGSRQETQYF.

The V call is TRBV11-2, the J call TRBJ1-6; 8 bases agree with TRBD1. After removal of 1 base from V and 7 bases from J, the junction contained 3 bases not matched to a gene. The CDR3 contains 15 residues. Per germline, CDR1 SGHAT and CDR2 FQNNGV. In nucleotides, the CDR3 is TGTGCCAGCAGCTTAGTAGGACAGGGAAATTCACCCCTCCACTTT. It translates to CASSLVGQGNSPLHF.

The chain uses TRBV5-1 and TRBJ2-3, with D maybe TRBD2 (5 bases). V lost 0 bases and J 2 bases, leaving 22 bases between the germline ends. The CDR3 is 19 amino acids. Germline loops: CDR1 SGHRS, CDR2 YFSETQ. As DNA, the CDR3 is TGCGCCAGCAGCTTGGCACCGCGAACTAGTAGCGTAGCCACAGATACGCAGTATTTT. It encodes CASSLAPRTSSVATDTQYF. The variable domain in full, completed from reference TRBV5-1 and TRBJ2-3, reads KAGVTQTPRYLIKTRGQQVTLSCSPISGHRSVSWYQQTPGQGLQFLFEYFSETQRNKGNFPGRFSGRQFSNSRSEMNVSTLELGDSALYLCASSLAPRTSSVATDTQYFGPGTRLTVL.

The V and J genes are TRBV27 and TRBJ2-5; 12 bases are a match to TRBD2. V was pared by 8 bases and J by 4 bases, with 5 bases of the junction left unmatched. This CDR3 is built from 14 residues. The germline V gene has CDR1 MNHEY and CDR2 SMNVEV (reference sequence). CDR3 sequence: CASWTSGAPETQYF. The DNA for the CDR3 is TGTGCCAGCTGGACTAGCGGGGCCCCAGAGACCCAGTACTTC.

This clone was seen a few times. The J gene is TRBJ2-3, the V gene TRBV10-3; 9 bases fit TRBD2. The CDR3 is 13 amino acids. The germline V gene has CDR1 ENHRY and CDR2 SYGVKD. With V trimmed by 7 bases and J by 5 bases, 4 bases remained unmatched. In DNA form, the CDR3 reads TGTGCCATCAAATTAGCGGGGGAAGATACGCAGTATTTT. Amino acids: CAIKLAGEDTQYF.

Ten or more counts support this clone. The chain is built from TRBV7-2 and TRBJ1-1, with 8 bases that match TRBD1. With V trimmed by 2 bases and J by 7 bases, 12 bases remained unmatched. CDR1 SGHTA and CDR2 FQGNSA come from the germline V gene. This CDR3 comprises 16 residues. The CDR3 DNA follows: TGTGCCAGCAGCTTATTAGCAGGGGGCGAAGGAGGTGAAGCTTTCTTT. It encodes CASSLLAGGEGGEAFF. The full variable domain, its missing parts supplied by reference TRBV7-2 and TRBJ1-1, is GAGVSQSPSNKVTEKGKDVELRCDPISGHTALYWYRQSLGQGLEFLIYFQGNSAPDKSGLPSDRFSAERTGGSVSTLTIQRTQQEDSAVYLCASSLLAGGEGGEAFFGQGTRLTVV.

CDR3 amino acids: CASNRGQGNGYTF. The CDR3 DNA reads TGTGCCAGCAACAGGGGACAGGGGAATGGCTACACCTTC. The chain recombines TRBV6-5 with TRBJ1-2; 10 bases fit TRBD1. In germline, CDR1 is MNHEY, CDR2 SVGAGI. The CDR3 totals 13 residues. Trimming removed 7 bases from V and 6 bases from J; junction bases left unmatched: 5.

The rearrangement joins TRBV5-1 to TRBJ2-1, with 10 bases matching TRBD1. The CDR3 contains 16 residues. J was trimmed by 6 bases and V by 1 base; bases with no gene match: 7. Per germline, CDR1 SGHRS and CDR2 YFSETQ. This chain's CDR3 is CASSLTTGTGANEQFF. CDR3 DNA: TGCGCCAGCAGCTTGACCACCGGGACAGGGGCCAATGAGCAGTTCTTC. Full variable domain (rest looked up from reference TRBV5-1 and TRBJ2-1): KAGVTQTPRYLIKTRGQQVTLSCSPISGHRSVSWYQQTPGQGLQFLFEYFSETQRNKGNFPGRFSGRQFSNSRSEMNVSTLELGDSALYLCASSLTTGTGANEQFFGPGTRLTVL.

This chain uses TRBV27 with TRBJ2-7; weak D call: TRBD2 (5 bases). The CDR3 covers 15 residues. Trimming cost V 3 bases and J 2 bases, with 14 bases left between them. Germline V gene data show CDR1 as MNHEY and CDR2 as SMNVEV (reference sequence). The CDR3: CASSFNGEFPYEQYF. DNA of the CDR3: TGTGCCAGCAGTTTTAACGGGGAATTCCCCTACGAGCAGTACTTC.

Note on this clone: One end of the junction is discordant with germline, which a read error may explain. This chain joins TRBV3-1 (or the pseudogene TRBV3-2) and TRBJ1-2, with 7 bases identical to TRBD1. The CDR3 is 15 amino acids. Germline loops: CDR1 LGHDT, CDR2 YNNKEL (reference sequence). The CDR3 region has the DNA TGTGCCAGCAGCCCCGTTGGGTCCCAATACACGGGACAGAACTTC. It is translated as CASSPVGSQYTGQNF.

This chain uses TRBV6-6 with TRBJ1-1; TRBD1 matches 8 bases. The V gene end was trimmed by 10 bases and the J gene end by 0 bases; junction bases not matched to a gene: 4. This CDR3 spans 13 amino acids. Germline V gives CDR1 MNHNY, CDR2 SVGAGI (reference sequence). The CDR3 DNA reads TGTGCCACCACGACAGGGGTGAACACTGAAGCTTTCTTT. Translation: CATTTGVNTEAFF.